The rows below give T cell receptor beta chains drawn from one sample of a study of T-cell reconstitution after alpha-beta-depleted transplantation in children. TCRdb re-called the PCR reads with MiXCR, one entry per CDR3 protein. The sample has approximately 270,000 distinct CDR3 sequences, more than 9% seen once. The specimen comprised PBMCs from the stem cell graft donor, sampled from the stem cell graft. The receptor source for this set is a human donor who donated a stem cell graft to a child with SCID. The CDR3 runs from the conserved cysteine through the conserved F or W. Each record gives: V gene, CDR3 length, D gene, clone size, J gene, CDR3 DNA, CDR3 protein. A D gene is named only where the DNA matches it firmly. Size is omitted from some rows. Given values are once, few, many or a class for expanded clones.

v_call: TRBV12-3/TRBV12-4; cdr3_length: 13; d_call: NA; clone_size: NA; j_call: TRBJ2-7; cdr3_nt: TGTGCCAGCAGATCCCTGGGGTCTTACGAGCAGTACTTC; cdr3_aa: CASRSLGSYEQYF
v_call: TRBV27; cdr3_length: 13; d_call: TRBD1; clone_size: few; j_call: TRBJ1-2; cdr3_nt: TGTGCCAGCAGTTTCCGGGACAGCTATGGCTACACCTTC; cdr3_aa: CASSFRDSYGYTF
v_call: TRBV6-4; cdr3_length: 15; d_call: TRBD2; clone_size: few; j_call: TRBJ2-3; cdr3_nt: TGTGCCAGCAGTGATAGCGGGGGTGTGACAGATACGCAGTATTTT; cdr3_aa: CASSDSGGVTDTQYF
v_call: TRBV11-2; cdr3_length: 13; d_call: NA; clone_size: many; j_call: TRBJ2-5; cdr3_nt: TGTGCCAGCAGCCGGGGGTACCAAGAGACCCAGTACTTC; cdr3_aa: CASSRGYQETQYF
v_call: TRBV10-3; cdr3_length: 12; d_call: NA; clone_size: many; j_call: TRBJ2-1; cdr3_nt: TGTGCCATCAGTGAACAGGGCGATGAGCAGTTCTTC; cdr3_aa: CAISEQGDEQFF
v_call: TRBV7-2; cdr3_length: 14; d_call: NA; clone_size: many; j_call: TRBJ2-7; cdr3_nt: TGTGCCAGCAGCTTAGATGGCCAGACCTACGAGCAGTACTTC; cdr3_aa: CASSLDGQTYEQYF
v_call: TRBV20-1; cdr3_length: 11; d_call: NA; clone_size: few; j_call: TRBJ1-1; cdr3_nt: TGCAGTGCCGCGAGGGGTGCTGAAGCTTTCTTT; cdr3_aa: CSAARGAEAFF
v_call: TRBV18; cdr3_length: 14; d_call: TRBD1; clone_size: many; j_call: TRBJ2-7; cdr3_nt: TGTGCCAGCTCCCGCGGACAGGGAAACTACGAGCAGTACTTC; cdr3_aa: CASSRGQGNYEQYF
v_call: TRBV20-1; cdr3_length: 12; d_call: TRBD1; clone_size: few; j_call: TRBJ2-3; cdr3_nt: TGCAGTGCGACAGGGTTACCAGATACGCAGTATTTT; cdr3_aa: CSATGLPDTQYF
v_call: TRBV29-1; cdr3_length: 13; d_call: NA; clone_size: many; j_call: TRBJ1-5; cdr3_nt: TGCAGCGTTGGAAGTACAACCGAGGCGCCCCAGCATTTT; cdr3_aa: CSVGSTTEAPQHF
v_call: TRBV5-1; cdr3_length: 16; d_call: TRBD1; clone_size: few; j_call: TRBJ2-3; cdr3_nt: TGCGCCAGCAGCTCCACCGGGACAGGGTTCACAGATACGCAGTATTTT; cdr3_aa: CASSSTGTGFTDTQYF
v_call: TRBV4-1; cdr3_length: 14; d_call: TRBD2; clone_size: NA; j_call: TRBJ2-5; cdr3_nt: TGCGCCAGCAGCCAAGGGGGTAGCGGGGAGACCCAGTACTTC; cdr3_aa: CASSQGGSGETQYF
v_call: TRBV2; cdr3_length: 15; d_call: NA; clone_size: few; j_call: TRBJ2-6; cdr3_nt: TGTGCCAGCAGGGGAGAGAGCTCTGGGGCCAACGTCCTGACTTTC; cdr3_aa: CASRGESSGANVLTF
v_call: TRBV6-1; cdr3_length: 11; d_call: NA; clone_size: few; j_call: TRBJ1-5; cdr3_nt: TGTGCCAGCAGTGAGATTGGGCAGTCGCATTTT; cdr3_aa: CASSEIGQSHF
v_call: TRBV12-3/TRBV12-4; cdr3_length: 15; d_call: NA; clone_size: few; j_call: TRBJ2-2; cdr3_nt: TGTGCCAGCAGTTGGTCGGCGGACAACACCGGGGAGCTGTTTTTT; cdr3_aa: CASSWSADNTGELFF
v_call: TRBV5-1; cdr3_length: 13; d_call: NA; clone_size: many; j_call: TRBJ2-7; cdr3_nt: TGCGCCAGCAGCTTGTGGGCCTCCTACGAGCAGTACTTC; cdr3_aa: CASSLWASYEQYF
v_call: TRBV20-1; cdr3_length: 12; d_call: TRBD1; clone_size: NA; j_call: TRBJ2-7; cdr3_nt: TGCAGTGCTACTGACAGGGCAGACGAGCAGTACTTC; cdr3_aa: CSATDRADEQYF
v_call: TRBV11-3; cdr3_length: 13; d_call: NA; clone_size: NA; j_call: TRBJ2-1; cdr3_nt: TGTGCCAGCAGCCCAAGCTCCAACAATGAGCAGTTCTTC; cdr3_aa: CASSPSSNNEQFF